Each of the 22 T cell receptor beta chains below was sequenced from the same sample in a study of cytomegalovirus exposure and HLA in healthy donors. Profiled with immunoSEQ multiplex PCR; TCRdb holds only in-frame clones, not every one. The sample holds roughly 60,000 clones, more than 85% seen once. Sequenced material: PBMCs. These receptors all stem from a woman in her 30s in good health and CMV-seronegative.

The V gene is TRBV19, the J gene TRBJ2-7; 8 bases are shared with TRBD2. V lost 3 bases, J lost 2 bases, and 3 bases stayed unmatched. In germline, CDR1 is LNHDA, CDR2 SQIVND (reference sequence). This CDR3 has 14 amino acids. The CDR3 spells CASSMAGGTYEQYF. The CDR3 DNA is TGTGCCAGTAGTATGGCGGGAGGAACCTACGAGCAGTACTTC.

The chain links TRBV11-2 to TRBJ2-2; TRBD1 matches at 8 bases. Germline assignment: CDR1 SGHAT and CDR2 FQNNGV. The CDR3 loop spans 15 amino acids. V dropped 6 bases and J dropped 2; count of bases not matched to a gene: 5. CDR3 loop: CASRKPGGNTGELFF. As DNA, the CDR3 is TGTGCCAGCAGAAAACCAGGGGGCAACACCGGGGAGCTGTTTTTT.

The chain links TRBV18 to TRBJ1-1; TRBD1 is a possible D gene (5 bases). CDR1 is KGHSH, CDR2 LQKENI, per germline. V lost 6 bases and J lost 3, with 11 bases in between. This CDR3 region has 13 residues. The CDR3, as DNA: TGTGCCAGCTCGCAGGGTTTGGACACTGAAGCTTTCTTT. Protein product: CASSQGLDTEAFF.

Only a few counts were recorded for this clone. The J gene is TRBJ2-7, the V gene TRBV9, with 7 bases that match TRBD1. Unmatched junction bases numbered 1, after V lost 7 bases and J lost 0 bases. Germline values: CDR1 SGDLS, CDR2 YYNGEE. The CDR3 sequence is 12 residues long. The CDR3 is CASGTASYEQYF. The CDR3 DNA is TGTGCCAGCGGGACAGCCTCCTACGAGCAGTACTTC.

The V and J genes are TRBV6-6 and TRBJ2-5; D remains ambiguous. Germline loops: CDR1 MNHNY, CDR2 SVGAGI (reference sequence). The CDR3 contains 15 residues. The V end was cut by 5 bases, the J end by 4 bases, with 17 bases between. The CDR3 nucleotides are TGTGCCAGCAGTCCTCATGGTGCAGGCAGAGAGACCCAGTACTTC. Translating gives CASSPHGAGRETQYF.

The rearrangement links TRBV28 to TRBJ2-5; D is perhaps TRBD2 (6 bases). The ends were cut back, 7 bases at V and 4 bases at J, with 19 bases in the middle. This CDR3 has 15 residues. Germline CDR1 and CDR2: MDHEN and SYDVKM. CDR3 in DNA: TGTGCCAGCAACGAGGGTGGGGGGTTAAGAGAGACCCAGTACTTC. This encodes CASNEGGGLRETQYF. The full variable domain, rest sourced from reference TRBV28 and TRBJ2-5, is DVKVTQSSRYLVKRTGEKVFLECVQDMDHENMFWYRQDPGLGLRLIYFSYDVKMKEKGDIPEGYSVSREKKERFSLILESASTNQTSMYLCASNEGGGLRETQYFGPGTRLLVL.

Details on this clone: A junction end diverges from the germline sequence, so it may reflect a read error. The same CDR3 arises from other DNA sequences in this sample as well. The chain uses TRBV28 and TRBJ1-2; 9 bases match TRBD1. Per germline, CDR1 MDHEN and CDR2 SYDVKM. The CDR3 is 14 amino acids. DNA of the CDR3: TGTGCTAGCAGGGTACAGGGGGCGACCTATGGCTACACCTTC. Translating it yields CASRVQGATYGYTF.

V usage is TRBV19 and J usage is TRBJ1-1; TRBD1 might be the D (5 bases). There are 13 residues in the CDR3. The ends were cut back, 3 bases at V and 6 bases at J, with 11 bases in the middle. Germline CDR1 is LNHDA and CDR2 is SQIVND (reference sequence). The CDR3 DNA is TGTGCCAGTAGTATTCTCCCAGGGTCTGAAGCTTTCTTT. It is translated as CASSILPGSEAFF.

J is TRBJ1-1 and V is TRBV9, with unresolved D. Trimming left V 2 bases short and J 0 bases short, with 8 bases between. Germline V gene data show CDR1 as SGDLS and CDR2 as YYNGEE. The CDR3 length is 14 residues. CDR3 coding DNA: TGTGCCAGCAGCGTCGGTAACTTGAACACTGAAGCTTTCTTT. This translates into CASSVGNLNTEAFF.

The chain joins TRBV5-6 to TRBJ1-1; possibly TRBD1 for D (6 bases). V was cut by 6 bases and J by 8 bases, with 20 bases left in between. CDR3 length equals 14 residues. From germline, CDR1 is SGHDT and CDR2 YYEEEE. The CDR3 DNA reads as TGTGCCAGCATAGAGGGGCAGGGGATGCAAGAAGCTTTCTTT. Translated, it gives CASIEGQGMQEAFF.

The chain couples TRBV14 to TRBJ2-3; 10 bases fit TRBD2. V lost 6 bases, J lost 2 bases, and 2 bases stayed unmatched. CDR1 is SGHDN, CDR2 FVKESK, per germline. This CDR3 has 14 amino acids. DNA for the CDR3: TGTGCCAGCAGACTAGCGGGAAACACAGATACGCAGTATTTT. The encoded protein is CASRLAGNTDTQYF. Looking up the rest from reference TRBV14 and TRBJ2-3 gives the full variable domain: EAGVTQFPSHSVIEKGQTVTLRCDPISGHDNLYWYRRVMGKEIKFLLHFVKESKQDESGMPNNRFLAERTGGTYSTLKVQPAELEDSGVYFCASRLAGNTDTQYFGPGTRLTVL.

In this sample, this clone turned up once. The J gene is TRBJ2-2, the V gene TRBV7-3, with 7 bases that match TRBD1. Germline V gene data show CDR1 as SGHTA and CDR2 as FQGTGA. CDR3 size: 15 residues. V trimming: 5 bases; J trimming: 2 bases; junction bases outside the gene matches: 5. CDR3 coding DNA: TGTGCCAGCAGCGCTGGGACAGCCAACACCGGGGAGCTGTTTTTT. It specifies CASSAGTANTGELFF.

There are a few counts of this clone. The rearrangement joins TRBV23-1 to TRBJ2-1; 11 bases line up with TRBD2. TRBV23-1 is assigned to the ORF class and has an uncertain function. The CDR3 contains 16 residues. J lost 6 bases, V lost 3 bases, and 7 bases had no gene match. CDR3 protein: CASSHPGLAGSNEQFF. As DNA, the CDR3 is TGCGCCAGCAGTCACCCCGGACTAGCGGGCTCCAATGAGCAGTTCTTC.

The gene calls are TRBV10-3 and TRBJ1-5; D may be TRBD1 (5 bases). The V end lost 6 bases, the J end lost 3 bases, and 15 bases lay between the germline ends. Germline lookup yields CDR1 ENHRY and CDR2 SYGVKD. This CDR3 is built from 15 residues. The CDR3 region has the DNA TGTGCCATCAGCCCCAGGGCCGGAGACAATCAGCCCCAGCATTTT. This sequence encodes CAISPRAGDNQPQHF.

This clone has only one observation. The chain joins TRBV7-8 to TRBJ2-2; unclear D gene. Trimming took off 4 bases at V and 6 bases at J, with 12 bases between the two ends. CDR1 SGHVS and CDR2 FQNEAQ come from the germline V gene. The CDR3 is made up of 14 amino acids. This CDR3 reads CASSWNMAAGELFF. The CDR3 nucleotides read TGTGCCAGCAGCTGGAACATGGCGGCCGGGGAGCTGTTTTTT.

This clone was picked up a small number of times. V is TRBV9 and J is TRBJ2-3; 12 bases are shared with TRBD2. This CDR3 region has 17 residues. V gave up 5 bases and J gave up 0 bases; unmatched junction bases: 7. Germline CDR1 is SGDLS and CDR2 is YYNGEE. The CDR3 reads CASSRTSGAASTDTQYF. In DNA, the CDR3 is TGTGCCAGCAGTCGGACTAGCGGGGCCGCTAGCACAGATACGCAGTATTTT.

The chain uses TRBV7-8 and TRBJ1-2, with a tentative D call TRBD1 (6 bases). V was clipped by 2 bases and J by 7 bases, with 29 bases between them. Germline CDR1 and CDR2: SGHVS and FQNEAQ. The CDR3 extends over 19 amino acids. The CDR3 sequence: CASSLIEDRRTGPQGGYTF. Here the CDR3 DNA reads TGTGCCAGCAGCTTAATCGAGGACCGGCGTACAGGGCCTCAGGGTGGCTACACCTTC.

The chain combines TRBV9 with TRBJ2-1; TRBD1 matches at 8 bases. The CDR3 contains 14 residues. V lost 3 bases to trimming and J lost 7 bases; unmatched junction nucleotides: 6. In germline, CDR1 is SGDLS, CDR2 YYNGEE. CDR3 DNA sequence: TGTGCCAGCAGCGAACGGACAGGGAGAAATGAGCAGTTCTTC. The encoded protein is CASSERTGRNEQFF.

The V call is TRBV28, the J call TRBJ1-5; TRBD1 is a possible D gene (5 bases). CDR1 is MDHEN and CDR2 is SYDVKM in the germline V gene. This CDR3 is 18 amino acids long. The V end lost 8 bases, the J end lost 0 bases, and 23 bases lay between the germline ends. DNA of the CDR3: TGTGCCAGCCGTCTAAGACAGCAAAGCGTGTATAGCAATCAGCCCCAGCATTTT. Translating it yields CASRLRQQSVYSNQPQHF.

The chain couples TRBV5-1 to TRBJ1-5; D is perhaps TRBD1 (6 bases). The CDR3 totals 14 residues. The V and J ends lost 2 bases and 7 bases respectively, with 13 bases between them. Germline loops: CDR1 SGHRS, CDR2 YFSETQ. This CDR3 is CASSFSPGEQPQHF. In nucleotides, the CDR3 is TGCGCCAGCAGCTTTTCGCCAGGGGAACAGCCCCAGCATTTT.

In the case of this clone: Other DNA sequences in the sample encode the same CDR3. The chain employs TRBV19 and TRBJ2-7; D uncertain. The V and J ends lost 3 bases and 2 bases respectively, with 8 bases between them. Germline V gene sequence: CDR1 LNHDA, CDR2 SQIVND (reference sequence). This CDR3 contains 13 residues. For the CDR3, the DNA is TGTGCCAGTAGTATCGGTGCGCCCTACGAGCAGTACTTC. Residues: CASSIGAPYEQYF.

This rearrangement joins TRBV7-9 to TRBJ2-7; 8 nucleotides align to TRBD2. Germline V gene sequence: CDR1 SEHNR, CDR2 FQNEAQ (reference sequence). This CDR3 is built from 11 residues. Losses at the gene ends were 3 bases for V and 10 bases for J; bases not matched to a gene: 2. The CDR3 reads CASSLGLDQYF. Here the CDR3 DNA reads TGTGCCAGCAGCTTGGGACTAGATCAGTACTTC.